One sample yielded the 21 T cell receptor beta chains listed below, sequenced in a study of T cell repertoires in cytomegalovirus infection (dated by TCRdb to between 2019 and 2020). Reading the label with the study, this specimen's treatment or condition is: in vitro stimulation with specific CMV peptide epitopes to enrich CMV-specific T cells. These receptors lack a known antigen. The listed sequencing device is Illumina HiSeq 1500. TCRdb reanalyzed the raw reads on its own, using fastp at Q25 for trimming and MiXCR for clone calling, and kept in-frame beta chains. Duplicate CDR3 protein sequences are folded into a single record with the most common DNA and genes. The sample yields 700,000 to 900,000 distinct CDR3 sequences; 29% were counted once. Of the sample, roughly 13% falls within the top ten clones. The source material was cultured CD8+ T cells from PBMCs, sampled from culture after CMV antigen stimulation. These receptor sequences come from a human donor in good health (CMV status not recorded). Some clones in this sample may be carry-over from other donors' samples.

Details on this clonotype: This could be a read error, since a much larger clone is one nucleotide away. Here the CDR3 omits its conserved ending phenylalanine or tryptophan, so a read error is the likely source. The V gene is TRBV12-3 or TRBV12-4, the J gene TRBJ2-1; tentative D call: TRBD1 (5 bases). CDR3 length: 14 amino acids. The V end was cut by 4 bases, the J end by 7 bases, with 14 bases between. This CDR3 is CASSWGTKGNEQFY. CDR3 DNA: TGTGCCAGCAGTTGGGGAACTAAGGGGAATGAGCAGTTCTAC.

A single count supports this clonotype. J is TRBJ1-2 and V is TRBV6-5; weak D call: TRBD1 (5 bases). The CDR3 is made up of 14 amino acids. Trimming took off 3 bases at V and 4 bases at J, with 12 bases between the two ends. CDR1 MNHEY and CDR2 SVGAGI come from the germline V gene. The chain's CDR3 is CASSYTGLFYGYTF. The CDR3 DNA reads TGTGCCAGCAGTTATACGGGGCTCTTCTATGGCTACACCTTC.

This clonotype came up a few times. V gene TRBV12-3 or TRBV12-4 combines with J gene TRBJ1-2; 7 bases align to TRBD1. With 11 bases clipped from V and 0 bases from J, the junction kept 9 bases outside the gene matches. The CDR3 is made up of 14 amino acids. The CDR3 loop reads CAPLGQRANYGYTF. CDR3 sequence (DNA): TGTGCCCCCCTGGGACAGCGAGCTAACTATGGCTACACCTTC.

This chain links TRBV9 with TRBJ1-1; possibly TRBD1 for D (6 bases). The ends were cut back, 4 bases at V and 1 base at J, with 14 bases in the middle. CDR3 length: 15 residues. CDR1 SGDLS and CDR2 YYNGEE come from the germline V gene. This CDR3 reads CASSPRGPQNTEAFF. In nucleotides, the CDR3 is TGTGCCAGCAGCCCCAGGGGACCCCAGAACACTGAAGCTTTCTTT.

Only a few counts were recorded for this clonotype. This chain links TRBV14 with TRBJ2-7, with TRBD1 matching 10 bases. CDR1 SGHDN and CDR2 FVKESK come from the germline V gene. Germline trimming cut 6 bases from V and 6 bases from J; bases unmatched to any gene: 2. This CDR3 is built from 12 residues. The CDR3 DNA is TGTGCCAGCAGACGACAGGGGGCCGAGCAGTACTTC. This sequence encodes CASRRQGAEQYF.

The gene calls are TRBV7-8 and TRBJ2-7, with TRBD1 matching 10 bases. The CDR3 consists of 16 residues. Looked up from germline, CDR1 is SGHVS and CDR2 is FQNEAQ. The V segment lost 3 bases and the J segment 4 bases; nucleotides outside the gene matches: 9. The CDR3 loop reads CASSFPRDRGGYEQYF. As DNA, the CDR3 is TGTGCCAGCAGCTTCCCCCGGGACAGGGGTGGGTACGAGCAGTACTTC.

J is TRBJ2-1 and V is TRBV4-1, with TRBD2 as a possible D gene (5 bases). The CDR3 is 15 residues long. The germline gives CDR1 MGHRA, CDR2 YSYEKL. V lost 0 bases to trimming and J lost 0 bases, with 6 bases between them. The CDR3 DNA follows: TGCGCCAGCAGCCAAGAAGCGGTCTCCTACAATGAGCAGTTCTTC. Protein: CASSQEAVSYNEQFF.

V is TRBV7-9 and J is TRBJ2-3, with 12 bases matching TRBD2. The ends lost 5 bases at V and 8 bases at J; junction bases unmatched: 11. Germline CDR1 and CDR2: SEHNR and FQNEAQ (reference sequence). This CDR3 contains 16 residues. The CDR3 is CASSSSLAGGRATQYF. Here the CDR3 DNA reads TGTGCCAGCAGCAGCAGTCTAGCGGGGGGGCGGGCTACGCAGTATTTT.

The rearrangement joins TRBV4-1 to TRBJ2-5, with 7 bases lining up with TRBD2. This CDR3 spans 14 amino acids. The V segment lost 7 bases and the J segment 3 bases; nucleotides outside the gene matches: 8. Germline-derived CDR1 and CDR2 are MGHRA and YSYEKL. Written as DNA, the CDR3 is TGCGCCAGCACCCAGGCGGCGGGAGAAGAGACCCAGTACTTC. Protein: CASTQAAGEETQYF.

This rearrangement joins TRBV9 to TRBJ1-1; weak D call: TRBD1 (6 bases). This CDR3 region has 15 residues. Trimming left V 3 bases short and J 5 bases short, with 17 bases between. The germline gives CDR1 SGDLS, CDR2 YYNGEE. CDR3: CASSGVGGRGTEAFF. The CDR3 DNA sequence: TGTGCCAGCAGCGGTGTGGGGGGGCGTGGGACTGAAGCTTTCTTT.

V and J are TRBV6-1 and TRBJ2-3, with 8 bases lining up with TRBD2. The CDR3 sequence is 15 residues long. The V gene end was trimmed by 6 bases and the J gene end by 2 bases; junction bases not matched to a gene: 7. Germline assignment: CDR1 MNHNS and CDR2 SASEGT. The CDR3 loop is CASRNSGALTDTQYF. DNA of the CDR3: TGTGCCAGCAGAAATAGCGGGGCGCTCACAGATACGCAGTATTTT.

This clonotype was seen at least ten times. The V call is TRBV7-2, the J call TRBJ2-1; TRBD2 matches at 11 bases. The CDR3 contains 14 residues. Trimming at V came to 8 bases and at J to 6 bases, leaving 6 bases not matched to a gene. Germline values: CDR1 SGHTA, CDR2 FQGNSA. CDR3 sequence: CASEVAGGLNEQFF. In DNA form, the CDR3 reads TGTGCCAGCGAAGTAGCGGGGGGGCTCAATGAGCAGTTCTTC.

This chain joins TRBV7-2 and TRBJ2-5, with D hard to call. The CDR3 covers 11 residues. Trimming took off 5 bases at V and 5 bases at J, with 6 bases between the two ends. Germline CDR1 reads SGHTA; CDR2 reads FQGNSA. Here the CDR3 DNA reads TGTGCCAGCAGCCTACCTGAGACCCAGTACTTC. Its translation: CASSLPETQYF.

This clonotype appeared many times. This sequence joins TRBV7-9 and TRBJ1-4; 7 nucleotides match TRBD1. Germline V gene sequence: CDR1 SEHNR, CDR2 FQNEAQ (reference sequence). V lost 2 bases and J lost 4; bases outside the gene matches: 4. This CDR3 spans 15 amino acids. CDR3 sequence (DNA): TGTGCCAGCAGCTTACTGACAGGGAGTAATGAAAAACTGTTTTTT. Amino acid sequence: CASSLLTGSNEKLFF.

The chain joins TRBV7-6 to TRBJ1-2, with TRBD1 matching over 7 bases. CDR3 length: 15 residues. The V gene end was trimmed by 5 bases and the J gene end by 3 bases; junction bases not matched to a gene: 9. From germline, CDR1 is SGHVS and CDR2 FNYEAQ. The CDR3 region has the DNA TGTGCCAGCAGCAATAGGCCAACAGGGGACTATGGCTACACCTTC. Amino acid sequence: CASSNRPTGDYGYTF.

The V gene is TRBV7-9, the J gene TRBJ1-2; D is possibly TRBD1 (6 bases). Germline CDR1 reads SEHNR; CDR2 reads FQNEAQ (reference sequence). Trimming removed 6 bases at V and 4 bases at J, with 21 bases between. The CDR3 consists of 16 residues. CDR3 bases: TGTGCCAGCAGTTCCTCCTCATTGGGGGCGACCTATGGCTACACCTTC. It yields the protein CASSSSSLGATYGYTF.

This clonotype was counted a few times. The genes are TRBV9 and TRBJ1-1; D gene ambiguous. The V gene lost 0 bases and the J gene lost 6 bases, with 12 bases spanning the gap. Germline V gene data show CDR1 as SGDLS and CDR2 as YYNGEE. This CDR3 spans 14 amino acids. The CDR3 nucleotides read TGTGCCAGCAGCGTAGTGGCCGAGGTACCTGAAGCTTTCTTT. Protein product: CASSVVAEVPEAFF.

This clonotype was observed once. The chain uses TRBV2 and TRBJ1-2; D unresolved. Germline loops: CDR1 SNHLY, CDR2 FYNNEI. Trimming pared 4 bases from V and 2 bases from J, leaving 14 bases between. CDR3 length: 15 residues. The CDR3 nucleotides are TGTGCCAGCAGTGGAAAGTCGGCTACCAACTATGGCTACACCTTC. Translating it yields CASSGKSATNYGYTF.

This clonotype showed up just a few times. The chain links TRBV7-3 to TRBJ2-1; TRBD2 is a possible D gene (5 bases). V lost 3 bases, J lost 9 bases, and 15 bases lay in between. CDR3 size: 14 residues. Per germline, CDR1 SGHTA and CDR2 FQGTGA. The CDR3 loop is CASSFSILGSEQFF. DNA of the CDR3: TGTGCCAGCAGCTTTTCGATCCTAGGGAGTGAGCAGTTCTTC.

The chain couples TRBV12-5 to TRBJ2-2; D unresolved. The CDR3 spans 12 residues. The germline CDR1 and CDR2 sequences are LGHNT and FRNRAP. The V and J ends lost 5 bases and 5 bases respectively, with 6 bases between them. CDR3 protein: CASGIVTGELFF. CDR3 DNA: TGTGCTAGTGGTATAGTTACCGGGGAGCTGTTTTTT.

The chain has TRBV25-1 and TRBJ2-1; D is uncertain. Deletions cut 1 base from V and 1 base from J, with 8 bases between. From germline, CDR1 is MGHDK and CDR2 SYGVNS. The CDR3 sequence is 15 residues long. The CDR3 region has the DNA TGTGCCAGCAGTGAATCCCAGATATCCTACAATGAGCAGTTCTTC. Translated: CASSESQISYNEQFF. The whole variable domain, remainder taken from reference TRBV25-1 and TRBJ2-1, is EADIYQTPRYLVIGTGKKITLECSQTMGHDKMYWYQQDPGMELHLIHYSYGVNSTEKGDLSSESTVSRIRTEHFPLTLESARPSHTSQYLCASSESQISYNEQFFGPGTRLTVL.